What follows are 17 T cell receptor beta chains derived from one specimen sequenced in a study of regulatory T cells in long-lasting Graves disease (TCRdb year 2021). Taken with the paper, the label for time point translates to: newly diagnosed GD, antithyroid drugs for less than 3 months. RNA was extracted from PBMCs in TRIzol for both TCR sequencing and RNA sequencing. The method was multiplex PCR. These reads were obtained on an Illumina HiSeq 4000. CDR3 regions were amplified by Arm-PCR with iRepertoire HTBI primers to construct TCR beta libraries. TCRdb redid the processing of the public reads, applying fastp at Q25 and MiXCR, and retained in-frame beta chains. Identical CDR3 protein sequences are pooled into one entry, listed with their most common genes and DNA. The sample table records 360,000 or so distinct CDR3 sequences; around 15% of these occur just once. The ten top clones hold 25% to 30% of the sample.

The sample was also linked to a second study, of T cells in Graves' hyperthyroidism and ophthalmopathy.

The specimen was peripheral blood mononuclear cells (PBMCs), collected at new diagnosis, from a patient treated with antithyroid drugs. Receptors originate from a man in his forties or fifties with Graves disease. Donor details come from another sample of the same person, matched by shared clones.

This clonotype was found many times. This chain uses TRBV12-3 or TRBV12-4 with TRBJ1-1; D is ambiguous. V was clipped by 2 bases and J by 5 bases, with 9 bases between them. The CDR3 has 13 amino acids. CDR3 bases: TGTGCCAGCAGTTTATCTCGGCATACTGAAGCTTTCTTT. Its translation: CASSLSRHTEAFF.

This chain's CDR3 is CSVEEWADRNTGELFF. The CDR3 DNA sequence: TGCAGCGTTGAAGAGTGGGCCGACCGGAACACCGGGGAGCTGTTTTTT. The V and J genes are TRBV29-1 and TRBJ2-2; D is ambiguous. The V gene's germline CDR1 is SQVTM and CDR2 ANQGSEA. CDR3 length: 16 residues. Trimming removed 0 bases at V and 1 base at J, with 12 bases between.

This clonotype was detected many times. The chain couples TRBV24-1 to TRBJ2-7, with D perhaps TRBD1 or TRBD2 (5 bases each). CDR1 is KGHDR, CDR2 SFDVKD, per germline. The CDR3 runs 15 residues. V gave up 4 bases and J gave up 5 bases, with 17 bases separating them. The CDR3 is CATSDPRAGAHEQYF. The CDR3, as DNA: TGTGCCACCAGTGACCCAAGAGCCGGGGCCCACGAGCAGTACTTC.

In this sample, this clonotype turned up many times. The chain uses TRBV7-3 and TRBJ2-3; D unclear. CDR1 is SGHTA and CDR2 is FQGTGA in the germline V gene. The CDR3 extends over 13 amino acids. V gave up 6 bases and J gave up 2 bases, with 9 bases separating them. CDR3 sequence reads: CASRREITDTQYF. CDR3 bases: TGTGCCAGCAGGCGTGAAATCACAGATACGCAGTATTTT.

The table lists this clonotype with many counts. The chain links TRBV7-8 to TRBJ2-1, with a weak D call TRBD2 (7 bases). The CDR3 has 17 amino acids. CDR1 and CDR2 from the germline V gene are SGHVS and FQNEAQ. V gave up 2 bases and J gave up 10 bases, with 24 bases separating them. The DNA for the CDR3 is TGTGCCAGCAGCTTAACGTCACGGGGGGCCCGAAGGGGGGAGCAGTTCTTC. It translates to CASSLTSRGARRGEQFF.

This clonotype has ten or more counts. V is TRBV10-3 and J is TRBJ1-5, with a tentative D call TRBD1 (5 bases). Germline assignment: CDR1 ENHRY and CDR2 SYGVKD. Trimming took off 6 bases at V and 0 bases at J, with 9 bases between the two ends. The CDR3 extends over 14 amino acids. The CDR3 region has the DNA TGTGCCATCAGCCGGGGCGATAGCAATCAGCCCCAGCATTTT. It yields the protein CAISRGDSNQPQHF.

About this clonotype itself: This could be a read error, since a much larger clone is one nucleotide away. The chain combines TRBV20-1 with TRBJ2-1; tentatively, D is TRBD1 or TRBD2 (5 bases each). Germline CDR1 is DFQATT and CDR2 is SNEGSKA (reference sequence). The CDR3 has 11 residues. The CDR3 loop reads CSTHPGGEQFF. The CDR3 nucleotides read TGCAGCACGCACCCTGGGGGTGAGCAGTTCTTC.

This clonotype was seen repeatedly, ten times or more. This rearrangement joins TRBV7-2 to TRBJ2-3, with D perhaps TRBD1 (6 bases). Trimming left V 5 bases short and J 0 bases short, with 18 bases between. The germline V gene has CDR1 SGHTA and CDR2 FQGNSA. CDR3 length: 17 amino acids. The CDR3 loop reads CASSEGPTGRSTDTQYF. CDR3 in DNA: TGTGCCAGCAGCGAGGGCCCGACAGGCCGCAGCACAGATACGCAGTATTTT.

This clonotype has a count of ten or more. V is TRBV11-2 and J is TRBJ2-5, with 7 bases identical to TRBD1. Germline-derived CDR1 and CDR2 are SGHAT and FQNNGV. V gave up 5 bases and J gave up 2 bases; unmatched junction bases: 5. The CDR3 contains 14 residues. The DNA for the CDR3 is TGTGCCAGCAGCCCCGTGACAGGGCAAGAGACCCAGTACTTC. Its translation: CASSPVTGQETQYF.

The J gene is TRBJ2-3, the V gene TRBV20-1; D remains ambiguous. V dropped 8 bases and J dropped 3 bases, with 12 bases sitting between them. The CDR3 covers 12 residues. Looked up from germline, CDR1 is DFQATT and CDR2 is SNEGSKA (reference sequence). The CDR3 DNA reads TGCAGTCTAAAGGGTCTGACAGATACGCAGTATTTT. This gives the protein CSLKGLTDTQYF.

This clonotype was detected ten times or more. This chain links TRBV24-1 with TRBJ2-3, with TRBD1 matching 7 bases. From germline, CDR1 is KGHDR and CDR2 SFDVKD. The CDR3 spans 22 residues. V was clipped by 0 bases and J by 1 base; unmatched bases: 21. The CDR3 DNA is TGTGCCACCAGTGATTTGGACCCTACGACAGGGCACGAGAATGGAGGCACAGATACGCAGTATTTT. Translating it yields CATSDLDPTTGHENGGTDTQYF.

This clonotype has a count of ten or more. This chain uses TRBV11-3 with TRBJ2-5; no reliable D call. Germline CDR1 and CDR2: SGHNT and YENEEA. CDR3 length: 16 residues. V shed 2 bases and J shed 4 bases, with 17 bases lying between them. The CDR3 DNA reads TGTGCCAGCAGCTTACGGTTCGCAGGTGGGGTAGAGACCCAGTACTTC. As protein: CASSLRFAGGVETQYF.

This clonotype was counted between two and nine times. The chain employs TRBV27 and TRBJ2-7; D is possibly TRBD1 or TRBD2 (7 bases each). V gave up 10 bases and J gave up 2 bases, with 24 bases separating them. In germline, CDR1 is MNHEY, CDR2 SMNVEV (reference sequence). This CDR3 spans 16 amino acids. This chain's CDR3 is CAIPPHQGGRAYEQYF. Written as DNA, the CDR3 is TGTGCCATCCCGCCTCATCAGGGGGGGAGAGCCTACGAGCAGTACTTC.

At least ten counts were recorded for this clonotype. The chain uses TRBV7-9 and TRBJ2-7; D unclear. This CDR3 is 14 amino acids long. Germline V gene sequence: CDR1 SEHNR, CDR2 FQNEAQ (reference sequence). Trimming left V 5 bases short and J 3 bases short, with 14 bases between. CDR3: CASSPERFDYEQYF. The CDR3 DNA is TGTGCCAGCAGCCCAGAGAGGTTCGACTACGAGCAGTACTTC.

Only a few counts were recorded for this clonotype. The genes are TRBV5-1 and TRBJ2-4; TRBD2 might be the D (5 bases). The germline V gene encodes CDR1 SGHRS and CDR2 YFSETQ. This CDR3 comprises 14 residues. The ends were cut back, 4 bases at V and 3 bases at J, with 11 bases in the middle. The DNA of the CDR3 is TGCGCCAGCAGCCCTCTAGGAGGCAAAAACATTCAGTACTTC. This encodes CASSPLGGKNIQYF. Based on the CDR3 plus reference TRBV5-1 and TRBJ2-4, the full variable domain is KAGVTQTPRYLIKTRGQQVTLSCSPISGHRSVSWYQQTPGQGLQFLFEYFSETQRNKGNFPGRFSGRQFSNSRSEMNVSTLELGDSALYLCASSPLGGKNIQYFGAGTRLSVL.

The chain combines TRBV7-2 with TRBJ2-1, with D perhaps matching TRBD2 (6 bases). The germline V and J ends were trimmed by 2 bases and 3 bases, with 17 bases remaining between them. The CDR3 length is 17 residues. In germline, CDR1 is SGHTA, CDR2 FQGNSA. The CDR3 reads CASSLILSTGVYNEQFF. Written as DNA, the CDR3 is TGTGCCAGCAGCTTAATCTTGAGTACGGGGGTCTACAATGAGCAGTTCTTC.

This clonotype was seen at least ten times. This sequence joins TRBV2 and TRBJ2-7, with D tentatively TRBD1 (5 bases). Trimming cost V 0 bases and J 2 bases, with 14 bases left between them. The germline CDR1 and CDR2 sequences are SNHLY and FYNNEI. The CDR3 runs to 16 residues. In nucleotides, the CDR3 is TGTGCCAGCAGTGAAGCGGGGCAGGGTGGGACCTACGAGCAGTACTTC. Protein sequence: CASSEAGQGGTYEQYF.